This entry concerns a single TCR beta chain. Its cognate antigen has yet to be identified. No qualities accompany the bases; no much larger clone lies one base away. These data belong to a study of T cell responses to AZD1222 COVID-19 vaccine (dated by TCRdb to 2020 to 2022). About the study as a whole: A total of 230 to 250 trial participants underwent TCR sequencing, of whom some 210 received two doses of AZD1222 and around 26 received two doses of the MenACWY control vaccine. Trial participants were enrolled into age subgroups of 18-55, 56-69 and 70-plus years, which contained about 150, 27 and 61 TCR-sequenced participants, respectively.

What this sample's time point label stands for: about 28 days (+/-7) after the second vaccine dose. Because spike-specific TCR depth and breadth did not differ between the two schedules, AZD1222 recipients who got a second dose at roughly 4 weeks were pooled with those who got a second dose at roughly 12 weeks. Vaccinee samples came from UK trials COV001 and COV002, including a single-blind randomized controlled phase 2/3 trial of AZD1222 (ChAdOx1 nCoV-19) in healthy adults. Trial participant PBMC samples were collected at day 0 and day 28 after the second dose for TCRbeta chain sequencing. The V and J ends are trimmed by 3 bases and 1 base, leaving 9 bases between them. CDR1 and CDR2, looked up from the germline V gene, are ENHRY and SYGVKD. Including the terminal cysteine and phenylalanine, the CDR3 comprises 14 residues. The kept DNA is CDR3 alone, 42 bases in frame from the first base. The CDR3 regions of human TCRbeta chains were analyzed by immunosequencing. The authors' analysis ran thus. Repertoire TCRs were matched against a reference library of SARS-CoV-2-specific TCRs generated with the MIRA antigen-specificity platform. Breadth was defined as the fraction of unique TCRs that were SARS-CoV-2-associated. Depth was defined as the fraction of total T cells that were SARS-CoV-2-associated. Using the MIRA data, each spike-specific TCR was assigned both to the spike region to which the TCR was reactive and to a CD4 or CD8 class. Log10-transformed breadth and depth values were compared by one-way ANOVA with Sidak's multiple comparisons tests. Imported from immuneACCESS, the table was reduced by TCRdb to in-frame sequences with V and J called. These copies leave out some clones; in studies compared against another copy, an unresolved V gene accounts for under half, and the cause of the remainder is not known. V and J calls and clone size follow that table, whereas D and trimming were derived from the DNA. The table for this sample lists approximately 130,000 clones; over 85% of them were counted only once. In total, the top ten clones hold 0.9% to 1.3% of the sample.

What the authors observed across the whole study: Epitopes outside the regions mutated in the B.1.351 and B.1.1.7 variants were reportedly recognized by nearly half of the unique spike-specific TCRs. Vaccine-associated CD4 TCRs spanned the whole spike protein, with dominant responses in regions 160-218 and 743-854. Conclusions about previously exposed vaccinees are limited, since just a handful of AZD1222 recipients were seropositive for SARS-CoV-2 at baseline. Participants were mostly white British and included more females than males, and it was suggested by the authors that clonal diversity may have been underestimated. In the small 56-69-year group, the increase in depth fell short of significance, most likely because of low power. Because no day 14 peak-response samples were available, the repertoires could be characterized only after the peak T cell response. Spike-specific TCR breadth and depth rose significantly after two AZD1222 doses compared with day 0 and with MenACWY recipients.

Here the chain combines TRBV10-3 and TRBJ1-1; TRBD1 is a possible D gene, resting on 5 matching bases. The sequenced sample was peripheral blood, obtained 28 days after the second AZD1222 dose. The sequence was collected from an adult who received the AZD1222 COVID-19 vaccine. The DNA sequence is given as TGTGCCATCAGTGAAGCAGGGAGGAACACTGAAGCTTTCTTT. This translates into CAISEAGRNTEAFF.